This entry describes one TCR beta chain. Its target is unknown. The germline gene is not matched at one end of the junction; a read error may be the cause. These data are taken from a study of tumor-infiltrating lymphocytes in primary liver carcinoma. Findings and limits, study-wide: Tumor-adjacent and tumor-blood pairs shared less of their repertoires than tumor region pairs shared.

Starting from 500 ng of total RNA, TCR beta cDNA was produced with a primer in the constant region. Three nested multiplex PCR rounds, a slightly modified ARM-PCR method, built the TCR beta libraries. TCRdb fed the multiplex PCR reads into MiXCR, producing one record per CDR3 protein. The repertoire holds 330,000 or so distinct CDR3 sequences, with approximately 65% as singletons. Blood RNA was derived from unsorted whole blood, and germline DNA was extracted too. Investigators obtained 3.5 to 4 milliliters of peripheral blood ahead of surgery. This clonotype was obtained from a man between 40 and 49 years old with primary liver carcinoma and hepatitis B virus infection. Sequences were obtained from peripheral blood.

The CDR3 DNA follows: TGTGCCAGCCGCTACTTAGGATCACAGGTGGACGAGCAGCATTTC. Residues: CASRYLGSQVDEQHF. V and J are TRBV11-2 and TRBJ2-7, with D possibly matching TRBD1 (5 bases). The CDR3 runs 15 residues. Germline CDR1 SGHAT, CDR2 FQNNGV.